These T cell receptor beta chains were read from a single sample in a study of T cell responses to AZD1222 COVID-19 vaccine. The table came from immunoSEQ multiplex PCR; TCRdb's copy has only in-frame clones and leaves some out. The data contain 180,000 or so clones, 90% to 95% of them singletons. The source material was peripheral blood, sampled 28 days after the second AZD1222 dose. These receptors originate from an adult who received the AZD1222 COVID-19 vaccine. The CDR3 runs from the conserved cysteine through the conserved F or W. Each record gives: J gene, D gene, V gene, clone size, CDR3 protein, CDR3 DNA. A D gene is named only where the DNA matches it firmly. Size is stated for part of the rows, as once, few or many counts, or as a class when the clone is expanded.

J: TRBJ1-6
D: -
V: TRBV3-1/TRBV3-2
size: -
CDR3: CASSQDRGLRNSPLHF
DNA: TGTGCCAGCAGCCAAGATAGAGGTTTGCGTAATTCACCCCTCCACTTT

J: TRBJ1-1
D: -
V: TRBV6-2/TRBV6-3
size: -
CDR3: CASSYGVTSGMNTEAFF
DNA: TGTGCCAGCAGTTACGGAGTGACCTCGGGGATGAACACTGAAGCTTTCTTT

J: TRBJ1-2
D: TRBD1
V: TRBV6-5
size: -
CDR3: CASRGTGYYGYTF
DNA: TGTGCCAGCAGGGGGACAGGCTACTATGGCTACACCTTC

J: TRBJ1-3
D: -
V: TRBV4-3
size: -
CDR3: CASSQDYSPAPGNTIYF
DNA: TGCGCCAGCAGCCAAGATTATTCCCCCGCCCCTGGAAACACCATATATTTT

J: TRBJ1-4
D: -
V: TRBV18
size: -
CDR3: CASSEGVTNEKLFF
DNA: TGTGCCAGCTCCGAGGGGGTAACTAATGAAAAACTGTTTTTT

J: TRBJ1-2
D: -
V: TRBV19
size: -
CDR3: CASSREGARNGYTF
DNA: TGTGCCAGTAGTAGAGAAGGGGCGCGTAATGGCTACACCTTC

J: TRBJ2-1
D: TRBD1
V: TRBV4-1
size: -
CDR3: CASSQVWTGSYNEQFF
DNA: TGCGCCAGCAGCCAAGTTTGGACAGGGAGCTACAATGAGCAGTTCTTC

J: TRBJ2-7
D: -
V: TRBV5-5
size: -
CDR3: CASSFPDGSLGEQYF
DNA: TGTGCCAGCAGCTTCCCGGACGGTAGTCTGGGCGAGCAGTACTTC

J: TRBJ1-2
D: TRBD1
V: TRBV30
size: -
CDR3: CAWSRGAAYGYTF
DNA: TGTGCCTGGAGCAGGGGGGCAGCGTATGGCTACACCTTC

J: TRBJ2-7
D: TRBD1
V: TRBV5-5
size: -
CDR3: CASSSPGTGNLFWQYF
DNA: TGTGCCAGCAGCTCCCCCGGGACAGGGAACTTGTTCTGGCAGTACTTC

J: TRBJ2-7
D: -
V: TRBV7-9
size: -
CDR3: CASSLQGEQYF
DNA: TGTGCCAGCAGCTTACAGGGGGAGCAGTACTTC

J: TRBJ2-1
D: TRBD2
V: TRBV27
size: -
CDR3: CASRIGARTSGRTGRDEQFF
DNA: TGTGCCAGCAGAATCGGGGCCCGGACTAGCGGGAGGACCGGGAGGGATGAGCAGTTCTTC

J: TRBJ1-4
D: TRBD1
V: TRBV29-1
size: -
CDR3: CSVLRGEKLFF
DNA: TGCAGCGTCCTCAGGGGGGAAAAACTGTTTTTT

J: TRBJ1-5
D: TRBD1
V: TRBV2
size: -
CDR3: CASSEPTGGNQPQHF
DNA: TGTGCCAGCAGTGAGCCAACAGGGGGCAATCAGCCCCAGCATTTT

J: TRBJ1-2
D: TRBD1
V: TRBV7-2
size: -
CDR3: CASSLDGTGIYGYTF
DNA: TGTGCCAGCAGCTTAGATGGGACAGGGATATATGGCTACACCTTC

J: TRBJ2-1
D: TRBD1
V: TRBV7-9
size: -
CDR3: CASSTGQGNEQFF
DNA: TGTGCCAGCAGCACCGGACAGGGGAATGAGCAGTTCTTC

J: TRBJ1-2
D: -
V: TRBV29-1
size: -
CDR3: CSVVRGRGGYTF
DNA: TGCAGCGTTGTCCGGGGGCGGGGTGGCTACACCTTC

J: TRBJ1-3
D: -
V: TRBV28
size: -
CDR3: CASSPGGNTIYF
DNA: TGTGCCAGCAGTCCGGGAGGAAACACCATATATTTT

J: TRBJ1-5
D: -
V: TRBV28
size: -
CDR3: CASSLQGNQPQHF
DNA: TGTGCCAGCAGTTTACAGGGCAATCAGCCCCAGCATTTT

J: TRBJ2-7
D: -
V: TRBV19
size: -
CDR3: CASSTESGTSSYEQYF
DNA: TGTGCCAGTAGTACAGAATCCGGGACGAGCTCCTACGAGCAGTACTTC

J: TRBJ2-7
D: -
V: TRBV2
size: -
CDR3: CASSVETDYEQYF
DNA: TGTGCCAGCAGTGTGGAGACCGACTACGAGCAGTACTTC

J: TRBJ1-1
D: -
V: TRBV30
size: -
CDR3: CAWSLGTEAFF
DNA: TGTGCCTGGAGTTTGGGCACTGAAGCTTTCTTT

J: TRBJ1-4
D: TRBD1
V: TRBV4-1
size: -
CDR3: CASSQDRGQGVSLNEKLFF
DNA: TGCGCCAGCAGCCAAGATCGAGGGCAGGGGGTATCACTTAATGAAAAACTGTTTTTT

J: TRBJ2-7
D: -
V: TRBV4-1
size: -
CDR3: CASSQDNRIYYEQYF
DNA: TGCGCCAGCAGCCAAGATAACAGAATTTACTACGAGCAGTACTTC

J: TRBJ1-1
D: -
V: TRBV24-1
size: -
CDR3: CATRGLTAGDTEAFF
DNA: TGTGCCACCAGGGGATTGACAGCGGGGGATACTGAAGCTTTCTTT

J: TRBJ2-1
D: -
V: TRBV2
size: -
CDR3: CASSEWAEVTYNEQFF
DNA: TGTGCCAGCAGTGAATGGGCGGAGGTGACCTACAATGAGCAGTTCTTC

J: TRBJ2-1
D: -
V: TRBV11-2
size: once
CDR3: CASSLLWGTEQFF
DNA: TGTGCCAGCAGCTTGCTGTGGGGAACTGAGCAGTTCTTC

J: TRBJ1-1
D: -
V: TRBV11-1
size: -
CDR3: CASSESRQMNTEAFF
DNA: TGTGCCAGCAGCGAAAGCCGTCAAATGAACACTGAAGCTTTCTTT

J: TRBJ1-3
D: -
V: TRBV6-2/TRBV6-3
size: -
CDR3: CASSPGVGNTIYF
DNA: TGTGCCAGCAGTCCAGGGGTTGGAAACACCATATATTTT

J: TRBJ1-4
D: TRBD1
V: TRBV2
size: -
CDR3: CASSASPGTGGRTNEKLFF
DNA: TGTGCCAGCAGTGCCAGTCCTGGGACAGGGGGCAGAACTAATGAAAAACTGTTTTTT

J: TRBJ1-2
D: -
V: TRBV2
size: -
CDR3: CASTPTGSGYTF
DNA: TGTGCCAGCACTCCCACCGGTTCTGGCTACACCTTC

J: TRBJ2-7
D: TRBD2
V: TRBV7-2
size: once
CDR3: CASSLPTSGADKQYF
DNA: TGTGCCAGCAGCCTCCCCACTAGCGGGGCCGACAAGCAGTACTTC

J: TRBJ1-1
D: -
V: TRBV2
size: -
CDR3: CASSEVRLTDGNTEAFF
DNA: TGTGCCAGCAGTGAAGTGCGGCTGACGGACGGGAACACTGAAGCTTTCTTT

J: TRBJ1-4
D: -
V: TRBV4-3
size: -
CDR3: CASSREQGKLFF
DNA: TGCGCCAGCAGCCGGGAGCAGGGGAAACTGTTTTTT

J: TRBJ1-1
D: -
V: TRBV9
size: once
CDR3: CASSAGARNTEAFF
DNA: TGTGCCAGCAGCGCGGGGGCGCGCAACACTGAAGCTTTCTTT

J: TRBJ1-2
D: TRBD1
V: TRBV6-6
size: -
CDR3: CASSYQDRGDGYTF
DNA: TGTGCCAGCAGTTACCAGGACAGGGGCGATGGCTACACCTTC

J: TRBJ2-1
D: -
V: TRBV3-1/TRBV3-2
size: -
CDR3: CASSMYNEQFF
DNA: TGTGCCAGCAGCATGTACAATGAGCAGTTCTTC

J: TRBJ1-2
D: -
V: TRBV30
size: -
CDR3: CAWSVAIYGYTF
DNA: TGTGCCTGGAGTGTGGCAATCTATGGCTACACCTTC

J: TRBJ2-5
D: TRBD1
V: TRBV5-8
size: -
CDR3: CASSPGQAPLGETQYF
DNA: TGTGCCAGCAGCCCGGGACAGGCCCCCCTGGGGGAGACCCAGTACTTC

J: TRBJ2-2
D: -
V: TRBV7-8
size: -
CDR3: CASSLSRASTGELFF
DNA: TGTGCCAGCAGCTTGAGCAGGGCGAGCACCGGGGAGCTGTTTTTT

J: TRBJ2-5
D: -
V: TRBV4-1
size: -
CDR3: CASSQVGTSTQYF
DNA: TGCGCCAGCAGCCAAGTCGGAACGTCGACCCAGTACTTC

J: TRBJ2-7
D: -
V: TRBV28
size: -
CDR3: CASSLLPGNYEQYF
DNA: TGTGCCAGCAGTTTACTCCCGGGCAACTACGAGCAGTACTTC

J: TRBJ1-4
D: TRBD1
V: TRBV12-3/TRBV12-4
size: -
CDR3: CASSGNRDRGFF
DNA: TGTGCCAGCAGTGGAAACCGGGACAGGGGGTTTTTT

J: TRBJ1-1
D: TRBD1
V: TRBV7-9
size: -
CDR3: CASKVDRGGTEAFF
DNA: TGTGCCAGCAAGGTGGACAGGGGCGGCACTGAAGCTTTCTTT

J: TRBJ2-3
D: TRBD2
V: TRBV25-1
size: -
CDR3: CASSRGGWGTDTQYF
DNA: TGTGCCAGCAGTCGGGGGGGATGGGGCACAGATACGCAGTATTTT

J: TRBJ2-2
D: TRBD1
V: TRBV24-1
size: few
CDR3: CATSDLGTGESTGELFF
DNA: TGTGCCACCAGTGATTTGGGGACAGGGGAAAGCACCGGGGAGCTGTTTTTT